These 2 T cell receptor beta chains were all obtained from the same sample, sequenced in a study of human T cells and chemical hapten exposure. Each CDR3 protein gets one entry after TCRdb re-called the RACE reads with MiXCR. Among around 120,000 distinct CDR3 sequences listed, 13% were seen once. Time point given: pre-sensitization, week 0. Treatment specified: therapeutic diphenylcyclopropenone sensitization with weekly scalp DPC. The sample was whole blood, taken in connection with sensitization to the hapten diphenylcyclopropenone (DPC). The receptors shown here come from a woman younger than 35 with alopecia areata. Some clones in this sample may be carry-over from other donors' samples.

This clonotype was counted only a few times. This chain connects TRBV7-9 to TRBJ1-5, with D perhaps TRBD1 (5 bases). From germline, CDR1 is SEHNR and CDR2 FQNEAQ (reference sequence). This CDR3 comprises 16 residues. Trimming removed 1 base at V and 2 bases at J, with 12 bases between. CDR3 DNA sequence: TGTGCCAGCAGCTTAGAGATAGGGGTGCGCAATCAGCCCCAGCATTTT. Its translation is CASSLEIGVRNQPQHF.

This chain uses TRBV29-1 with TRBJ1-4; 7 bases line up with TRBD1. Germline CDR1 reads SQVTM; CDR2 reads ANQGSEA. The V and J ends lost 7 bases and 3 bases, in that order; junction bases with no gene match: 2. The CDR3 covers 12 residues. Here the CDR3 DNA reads TGCAGCGCGGGACAGCCTAATGAAAAACTGTTTTTT. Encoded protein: CSAGQPNEKLFF.